This T cell receptor (beta chain) was sequenced for a study of T-cell reconstitution after alpha-beta-depleted transplantation in children. The TCRbeta library incorporated unique molecular identifiers. Each CDR3 protein gets one entry after TCRdb re-called the PCR reads with MiXCR. The sample lists around 400,000 distinct CDR3 sequences; 9.5% to 13% were seen once. The V gene lost 4 bases and the J gene lost 0 bases, with 14 bases spanning the gap. The length of the CDR3 is 16 residues. Per germline, CDR1 SGHRS and CDR2 YFSETQ. V gene TRBV5-1 combines with J gene TRBJ1-3; weak D call: TRBD1 (6 bases). The material sequenced was PBMCs from the stem cell graft donor, taken from the stem cell graft. The sequence was obtained from a human donor who donated a stem cell graft to a child with acute myeloid leukemia. In DNA form, the CDR3 reads TGCGCCAGCAGCCAGGCGACAGGACTCTCTGGAAACACCATATATTTT. Its translation is CASSQATGLSGNTIYF.